The clone carrying this T cell receptor (beta chain) was observed a few times. Its matching antigen is unknown. This record belongs to a study of CD8+CD57+ T cells in acquired aplastic anemia. General study points: In common between the patients and the controls were some 28 CD8+ CDR3 sequences. Patients were compared with controls for CD8+ Simpson's diversity, and no significant difference emerged.

Only patients with CD8+CD57+ cell expansion on flow cytometry were chosen for sequencing. The CDR3 has 13 amino acids. The V end lost 0 bases, the J end lost 6 bases, and 8 bases lay between the germline ends. Germline CDR1 is SGDLS and CDR2 is YYNGEE. Genomic DNA templated the TCR beta VDJ and CDR3 profiling. Each CDR3 protein is one row after TCRdb ran MiXCR on the reads. The table lists hundreds of thousands of distinct CDR3 sequences, approximately 32% of them singletons, with 0.8% to 0.85% in the top ten. The sample was sorted CD4+, CD8+, or CD8+CD57+ T cells (not recorded which) from PBMCs. This clonotype was sampled from a human donor with aplastic anemia. V and J are TRBV9 and TRBJ2-3; D uncertain. The CDR3 nucleotides read TGTGCCAGCAGCGTAGTATATGAGGATACGCAGTATTTT. It translates to CASSVVYEDTQYF.